These 5 T cell receptor beta chains came from one sample sequenced in a study of shared clonotypes between healthy human individuals. Produced via immunoSEQ multiplex PCR; TCRdb's table is partial and in-frame only. This sample carries about 2 million clones, approximately 95% of them seen once, and the ten largest clones take roughly 0.13%. Material: naive CD4+ T cells sorted from blood. As for subset: CD45RA+ positively selected. The origin of the receptors is a man between 18 and 35 years old in good health.

CDR3 bases: TGTGCCAGCAGCCCAAGGTCAGGTTTTCAGAATGAAAAACTGTTTTTT. It is translated as CASSPRSGFQNEKLFF. The gene calls are TRBV28 and TRBJ1-4; no definite D call. The CDR3 extends over 16 amino acids. Germline V gene sequence: CDR1 MDHEN, CDR2 SYDVKM. V lost 6 bases and J 5 bases, leaving 19 bases between the germline ends.

This clone was seen only once. The gene calls are TRBV2 and TRBJ2-5; D not certain. The CDR3 covers 11 residues. Germline V lookup: CDR1 SNHLY, CDR2 FYNNEI. The germline V and J ends were trimmed by 7 bases and 2 bases, with 5 bases remaining between them. The CDR3, as DNA: TGTGCCAGCAAGTTACAAGAGACCCAGTACTTC. It translates to CASKLQETQYF.

The chain joins TRBV19 to TRBJ2-2, with TRBD1 matching over 9 bases. CDR1 and CDR2 from the germline V gene are LNHDA and SQIVND (reference sequence). The CDR3 has 15 residues. With 5 bases clipped from V and 3 bases from J, the junction kept 4 bases outside the gene matches. The CDR3 spells CASSSRDRDTGELFF. The CDR3 DNA sequence: TGTGCCAGTAGTTCCCGGGACAGGGACACCGGGGAGCTGTTTTTT. Filled out from reference TRBV19 and TRBJ2-2, the complete variable domain reads DGGITQSPKYLFRKEGQNVTLSCEQNLNHDAMYWYRQDPGQGLRLIYYSQIVNDFQKGDIAEGYSVSREKKESFPLTVTSAQKNPTAFYLCASSSRDRDTGELFFGEGSRLTVL.

V and J are TRBV18 and TRBJ1-1, with D possibly TRBD1 on 5 matching bases. The length of the CDR3 is 16 residues. Germline CDR1 is KGHSH and CDR2 is LQKENI. V dropped 3 bases and J dropped 5 bases, with 19 bases sitting between them. CDR3 in amino acids: CASSPRGSPMGTEAFF. The CDR3, as DNA: TGTGCCAGCTCACCCCGGGGCAGCCCAATGGGGACTGAAGCTTTCTTT.

This clone was recorded once. The chain links TRBV7-9 to TRBJ2-2; tentative D call: TRBD1 (6 bases). V gave up 0 bases and J gave up 3 bases, with 17 bases separating them. The germline gives CDR1 SEHNR, CDR2 FQNEAQ (reference sequence). The CDR3 runs to 18 residues. The CDR3 here is CASSLAKKQGWDTGELFF. The DNA for the CDR3 is TGTGCCAGCAGCTTAGCGAAAAAACAGGGCTGGGACACCGGGGAGCTGTTTTTT.